The entry below gives a single T cell receptor beta chain sequence along with its context. Its target is not known. This sample stems from a study of blood T cells in healthy people across ages. Background on the study: Template switching recovered approximately one barcoded beta molecule for every two T cells. Study results and limitations: Naive T cell percentage showed a strong correlation with the diversity of TCR beta.

A sample-barcoded 5' primer and a J-beta primer mix were used in a second PCR of about 6 to 11 cycles. MiXCR, applied by TCRdb to the 5' RACE reads, yields one record per CDR3 protein. In the table there are hundreds of thousands of distinct CDR3 sequences, less than 60% of which are singletons. Trimming removed 3 bases from V and 6 bases from J; junction bases left unmatched: 5. The CDR3 has 13 residues. The V gene's germline CDR1 is SQVTM and CDR2 ANQGSEA. The amount of total RNA extracted per sample was at least 5 micrograms. This TCR derives from a man older than 75 in good health. The V call is TRBV29-1, the J call TRBJ2-1, with 7 positions matching TRBD1. Sequenced sample: blood. The CDR3 loop is CSVDYSGGNEQFF. In DNA form, the CDR3 reads TGCAGCGTTGATTATTCAGGGGGCAATGAGCAGTTCTTC.